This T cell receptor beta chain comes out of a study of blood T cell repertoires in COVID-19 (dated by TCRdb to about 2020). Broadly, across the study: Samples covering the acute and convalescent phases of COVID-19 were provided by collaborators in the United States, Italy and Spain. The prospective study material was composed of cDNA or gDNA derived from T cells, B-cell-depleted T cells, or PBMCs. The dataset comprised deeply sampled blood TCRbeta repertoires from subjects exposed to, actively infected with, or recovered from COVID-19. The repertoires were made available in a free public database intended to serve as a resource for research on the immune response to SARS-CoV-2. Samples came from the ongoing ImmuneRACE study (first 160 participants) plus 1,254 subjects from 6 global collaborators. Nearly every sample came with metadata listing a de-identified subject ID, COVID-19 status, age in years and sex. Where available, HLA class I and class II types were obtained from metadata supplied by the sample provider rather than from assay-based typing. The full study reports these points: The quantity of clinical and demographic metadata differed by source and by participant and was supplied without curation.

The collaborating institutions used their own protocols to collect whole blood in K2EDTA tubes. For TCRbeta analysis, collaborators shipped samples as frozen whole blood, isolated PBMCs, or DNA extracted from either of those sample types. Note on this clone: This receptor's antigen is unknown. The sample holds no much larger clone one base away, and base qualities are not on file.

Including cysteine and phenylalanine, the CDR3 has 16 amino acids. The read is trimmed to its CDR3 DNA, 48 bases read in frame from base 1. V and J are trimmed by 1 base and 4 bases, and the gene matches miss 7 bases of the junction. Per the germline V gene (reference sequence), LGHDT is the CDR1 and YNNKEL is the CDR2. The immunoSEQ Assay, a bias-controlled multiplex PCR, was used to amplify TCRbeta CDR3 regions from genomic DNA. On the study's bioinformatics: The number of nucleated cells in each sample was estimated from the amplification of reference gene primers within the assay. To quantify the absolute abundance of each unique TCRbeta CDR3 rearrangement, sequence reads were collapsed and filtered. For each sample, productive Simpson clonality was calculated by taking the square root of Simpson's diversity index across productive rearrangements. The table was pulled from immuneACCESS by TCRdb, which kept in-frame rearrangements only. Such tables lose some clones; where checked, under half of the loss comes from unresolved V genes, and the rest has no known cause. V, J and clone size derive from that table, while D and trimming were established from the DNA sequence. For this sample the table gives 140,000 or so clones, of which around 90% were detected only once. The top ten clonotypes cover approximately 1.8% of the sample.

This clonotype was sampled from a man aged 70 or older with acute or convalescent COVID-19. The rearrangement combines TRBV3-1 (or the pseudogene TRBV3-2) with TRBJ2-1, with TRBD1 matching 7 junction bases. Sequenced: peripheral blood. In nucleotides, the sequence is TGTGCCAGCAGCCAAGTAGGGGGCGTTAATTACAATGAGCAGTTCTTC. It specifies CASSQVGGVNYNEQFF.